What follows is one T cell receptor (beta chain) and its context. Its cognate antigen is unknown. The germline and genes are mouse ones. The source of the sample is a study of tissue T cells after allogeneic stem cell transplantation. Study-level findings and limits: Across patients, clones rarely overlapped, yet motif clusters were shared tissue-specifically. Within patients, tissue anatomy strongly shaped TCR repertoire composition.

The time point here: mouse harvest day 14 after allogeneic transplant. The graft held 10^6 splenic CD5+ T cells and 10^7 T-cell-depleted bone marrow cells. This mouse GVHD model was MHC-mismatched B6 to BALB/c, profiled day 7 or 14. Sequencing of TCRbeta CDR3 at survey depth gave sequences and template counts. Libraries were prepared by immunoSEQ multiplex PCR; TCRdb keeps only in-frame clonotypes and omits some of them. The table shows about 4,900 clones, with approximately 50% occurring only once. The material sequenced was gut tissue. The receptor was derived from a female BALB/c mouse given C57BL/6 T cells with graft-versus-host disease after an allogeneic hematopoietic cell transplant.

The CDR3 spells CASSIGTGGAETLYF. CDR3 bases read: TGTGCCAGCAGTATAGGGACTGGGGGTGCAGAAACGCTGTAT. This chain uses TRBV19 with TRBJ2-3, with 9 bases matching TRBD2. The DNA ends 1 residue before the CDR3 does, and the rest of the CDR3 is filled in from the germline J gene. This CDR3 contains 15 residues. Germline lookup yields CDR1 FNHDT and CDR2 SITEND (reference sequence). V lost 0 bases, J lost 1 base, and 0 bases stayed unmatched. The entire variable domain, with the rest obtained from reference TRBV19 and TRBJ2-3, is as follows: GGIITQTPKFLIGQEGQKLTLKCQQNFNHDTMYWYRQDSGKGLRLIYYSITENDLQKGDLSEGYDASREKKSSFSLTVTSAQKNEMAVFLCASSIGTGGAETLYFGSGTRLTVL.